These 30 T cell receptor beta chains came from one sample sequenced in a study of T cell repertoires in cytomegalovirus infection. TCRdb reanalysed the reads using MiXCR and keeps one entry per CDR3 protein. The table records 700,000 to 900,000 distinct CDR3 sequences, roughly 28% of them present only once. No antigen is known for these receptors. The sequencing here drew on cultured CD8+ T cells from PBMCs, taken from culture after CMV antigen stimulation. The source of these receptors is a human donor in good health (CMV status not recorded). Some clones in this sample may be carry-over from other donors' samples.

The CDR3 DNA reads TGTGCCACTAGATCGGGGGGCTACGAGCAGTACTTC. It yields the protein CATRSGGYEQYF. The rearrangement joins TRBV6-5 to TRBJ2-7; 7 bases align to TRBD2. The CDR3 spans 12 residues. V dropped 10 bases and J dropped 3; count of bases not matched to a gene: 6. Germline lookup yields CDR1 MNHEY and CDR2 SVGAGI.

This clonotype has at least ten counts. The chain links TRBV7-9 to TRBJ1-1, with a possible D match to TRBD1 (5 bases). V lost 5 bases to trimming and J lost 6 bases, with 19 bases between them. The CDR3 has 15 residues. Germline values: CDR1 SEHNR, CDR2 FQNEAQ (reference sequence). This chain's CDR3 is CASSMGRRPTPEAFF. CDR3 bases: TGTGCCAGCAGCATGGGACGGAGGCCGACCCCTGAAGCTTTCTTT.

This clonotype has more than one count but fewer than ten. The V and J genes are TRBV7-6 and TRBJ1-5, with unresolved D. Germline lookup yields CDR1 SGHVS and CDR2 FNYEAQ. The length of the CDR3 is 14 residues. Trimming removed 3 bases at V and 6 bases at J, with 12 bases between. The CDR3 sequence: CASSLGGSSQPQHF. The CDR3 bases are TGTGCCAGCAGCTTGGGCGGGTCCAGTCAGCCCCAGCATTTT.

This clonotype was seen a few times. The chain uses TRBV14 and TRBJ2-1, with D perhaps matching TRBD2 (5 bases). Germline values: CDR1 SGHDN, CDR2 FVKESK. The ends were cut back, 4 bases at V and 0 bases at J, with 13 bases in the middle. The CDR3 sequence is 16 residues long. This chain's CDR3 is CASSPGLPSSYNEQFF. In DNA, the CDR3 is TGTGCCAGCAGCCCGGGATTACCCAGCTCCTACAATGAGCAGTTCTTC.

The chain uses TRBV20-1 and TRBJ2-7, with D possibly TRBD1 on 6 matching bases. The V gene's germline CDR1 is DFQATT and CDR2 SNEGSKA (reference sequence). V was clipped by 0 bases and J by 5 bases, with 17 bases between them. This CDR3 region has 15 residues. The CDR3 coding sequence is TGCAGTGCTAGAGAGGGGGCAGGGGCAATTCACGAGCAGTACTTC. It codes for CSAREGAGAIHEQYF.

This clonotype was found a few times. The rearrangement uses TRBV20-1 and TRBJ2-3; tentatively, D is TRBD2 (6 bases). V was trimmed by 1 base and J by 4 bases, leaving 18 bases between them. Germline CDR1 is DFQATT and CDR2 is SNEGSKA (reference sequence). The CDR3 extends over 16 amino acids. The DNA of the CDR3 is TGCAGTGCTAGAGGACGGGACTCCCCAAAGGCAGATACGCAGTATTTT. Translated, it gives CSARGRDSPKADTQYF.

This clonotype was observed many times. The V and J genes are TRBV12-3 or TRBV12-4 and TRBJ1-5, with a weak D call TRBD1 (5 bases). V lost 6 bases and J lost 6, with 9 bases in between. The CDR3 totals 12 residues. The CDR3 protein is CASSSGLQPQHF. CDR3 bases: TGTGCCAGCAGCTCGGGGCTTCAGCCCCAGCATTTT.

A word on this clonotype: A much larger clone differs from this one at a single base, so this may be a read error. The chain links TRBV7-2 to TRBJ2-1; D assignment may be TRBD1 or TRBD2 (6 bases each). The CDR3 totals 11 residues. Germline loops: CDR1 SGHTA, CDR2 FQGNSA. The CDR3 loop is CVSVGGEGWFF. CDR3 DNA sequence: TGTGTCAGCGTCGGGGGCGAGGGCTGGTTCTTC.

The chain combines TRBV6-2 or TRBV6-3 with TRBJ2-4; D may be TRBD1 or TRBD2 (5 bases each). The germline V and J ends were trimmed by 2 bases and 1 base, with 15 bases remaining between them. This CDR3 comprises 17 residues. Germline V gene sequence: CDR1 MNHEY, CDR2 SVGEGT. CDR3 nucleotide sequence: TGTGCCAGCAGTTACGAGGACATTGGGGACGCCAAAAACATTCAGTACTTC. Translation: CASSYEDIGDAKNIQYF.

There are a few counts of this clonotype. The chain recombines TRBV2 with TRBJ2-7; perhaps TRBD1 as D (6 bases). The germline V gene has CDR1 SNHLY and CDR2 FYNNEI. Trimming removed 10 bases at V and 2 bases at J, with 12 bases between. This CDR3 spans 12 amino acids. In nucleotides, the CDR3 is TGTGCCACCCGAGGGGGAGCCTACGAGCAGTACGTC. Translating gives CATRGGAYEQYV.

This chain links TRBV7-9 with TRBJ2-1; no definite D call. V was clipped by 3 bases and J by 6 bases, with 6 bases between them. The CDR3 is 12 residues long. CDR1 is SEHNR, CDR2 FQNEAQ, per germline (reference sequence). This CDR3 is CASSFLFNEQFF. As DNA, the CDR3 is TGTGCCAGCAGCTTTCTTTTCAATGAGCAGTTCTTC.

The chain couples TRBV4-1 to TRBJ1-2, with D tentatively TRBD1 (5 bases). The CDR3 extends over 16 amino acids. Germline CDR1 and CDR2: MGHRA and YSYEKL. Trimming removed 2 bases from V and 4 bases from J, with 17 bases in between. This chain's CDR3 is CASSQNTGTTLYGYTF. The CDR3 nucleotides read TGCGCCAGCAGCCAAAATACAGGAACCACTCTCTATGGCTACACCTTC.

This rearrangement joins TRBV2 to TRBJ1-1; D remains ambiguous. Germline assignment: CDR1 SNHLY and CDR2 FYNNEI. V lost 11 bases and J 0 bases, leaving 7 bases between the germline ends. This CDR3 contains 11 residues. CDR3 amino acids: CAGLVNTEAFF. DNA for the CDR3: TGTGCCGGTCTAGTGAACACTGAAGCTTTCTTT.

The rearrangement uses TRBV4-1 and TRBJ1-2; no firm D call. The CDR3 covers 13 residues. V lost 0 bases to trimming and J lost 5 bases, with 7 bases between them. Germline V CDR1 and CDR2: MGHRA, YSYEKL. The CDR3 region is CASSQDGVYGYTF. The CDR3 DNA sequence: TGCGCCAGCAGCCAAGATGGAGTGTATGGCTACACCTTC.

This clonotype was found a few times. The chain employs TRBV11-3 and TRBJ2-7; D call uncertain. With 1 base removed from V and 2 bases from J, the gap between germline ends came to 6 bases. Germline V lookup: CDR1 SGHNT, CDR2 YENEEA. This CDR3 contains 13 residues. The CDR3 protein is CASSLAFTYEQYF. DNA of the CDR3: TGTGCCAGCAGCTTAGCGTTTACCTACGAGCAGTACTTC.

This chain connects TRBV6-2 or TRBV6-3 to TRBJ2-1; the match to TRBD2 covers 7 bases. The CDR3 loop spans 16 amino acids. Germline V CDR1 and CDR2: MNHEY, SVGEGT. J lost 7 bases, V lost 1 base, and 10 bases had no gene match. The CDR3 region has the DNA TGTGCCAGCAGTTACTTTGGTCCTCTGGGGGGGAATGAGCAGTTCTTC. This encodes CASSYFGPLGGNEQFF.

DNA for the CDR3: TGTGCCAGCAGTTTAGTCGGCAGCAACAATGAGCAGTTCTTC. As protein: CASSLVGSNNEQFF. The rearrangement uses TRBV27 and TRBJ2-1; D is ambiguous. The CDR3 sequence is 14 residues long. CDR1 is MNHEY and CDR2 is SMNVEV in the germline V gene (reference sequence). Trimming took 2 bases from V and 5 from J, leaving 10 bases between them.

This chain's CDR3 is CASSFPNKGSYEQYF. The CDR3, as DNA: TGTGCCAGCAGCTTCCCAAACAAGGGCTCCTACGAGCAGTACTTC. The V and J genes are TRBV13 and TRBJ2-7; D is uncertain. The CDR3 loop spans 15 amino acids. Per germline, CDR1 PRHDT and CDR2 FYEKMQ (reference sequence). V lost 3 bases to trimming and J lost 0 bases, with 12 bases between them. The whole variable domain, remainder taken from reference TRBV13 and TRBJ2-7, is AAGVIQSPRHLIKEKRETATLKCYPIPRHDTVYWYQQGPGQDPQFLISFYEKMQSDKGSIPDRFSAQQFSDYHSELNMSSLELGDSALYFCASSFPNKGSYEQYFGPGTRLTVT.

Worth noting for this clonotype: A much larger clone differs by one base, so this may be a read error. This chain joins TRBV7-9 and TRBJ2-7; no firm D call. V dropped 11 bases and J dropped 5 bases, with 22 bases sitting between them. Germline V CDR1 and CDR2: SEHNR, FQNEAQ (reference sequence). The CDR3 contains 14 residues. CDR3 DNA sequence: TGTGCCGGCCGTCGAGTCTCGGTGTCGGACGAGCAGTACTTC. Translation: CAGRRVSVSDEQYF.

The rearrangement uses TRBV29-1 and TRBJ2-7; D might be TRBD1 or TRBD2, each matching 5 bases. The CDR3 is made up of 14 amino acids. Germline CDR1 SQVTM, CDR2 ANQGSEA. V lost 7 bases, J lost 0 bases, and 16 bases lay in between. CDR3 DNA sequence: TGCAGCGCCCTGTCGGGGCGGACCTCCTACGAGCAGTACTTC. This encodes CSALSGRTSYEQYF.

The V gene is TRBV10-3, the J gene TRBJ2-1; TRBD2 aligns across 7 bases. The length of the CDR3 is 15 residues. J was trimmed by 1 base and V by 0 bases; bases with no gene match: 0. CDR1 and CDR2 (germline): ENHRY, SYGVKD. CDR3 coding DNA: TGTGCCATCAGTGAGTCGGGAGGGTCCTACAATGAGCAGTTCTTC. Translated, it gives CAISESGGSYNEQFF.

The chain joins TRBV12-3 or TRBV12-4 to TRBJ2-5; D is ambiguous. Trimming stripped 5 bases from V and 0 bases from J, with 10 bases between. This CDR3 contains 14 residues. The CDR3 DNA sequence: TGTGCCAGCAGTCCCTCCCGGTACCAAGAGACCCAGTACTTC. The encoded protein is CASSPSRYQETQYF.

This clonotype has a count of ten or more. The chain links TRBV12-3 or TRBV12-4 to TRBJ2-4; TRBD1 might be the D (6 bases). The V and J ends lost 8 bases and 6 bases respectively, with 14 bases between them. This CDR3 region has 13 residues. CDR3 protein: CASLGQPINIQYF. CDR3 sequence (DNA): TGTGCCAGCCTCGGACAGCCGATAAACATTCAGTACTTC.

This clonotype showed up just a few times. The chain joins TRBV7-9 to TRBJ2-3, with 7 positions matching TRBD1. The J segment lost 2 bases and the V segment lost 5 bases, leaving 7 bases of the junction unmatched. The CDR3 extends over 15 amino acids. CDR1 and CDR2 (germline): SEHNR, FQNEAQ (reference sequence). CDR3 DNA sequence: TGTGCCAGCAGCAGAGACAGGGATCTCACAGATACGCAGTATTTT. This codes for CASSRDRDLTDTQYF.

The table lists this clonotype with a few counts. The J gene is TRBJ2-1, the V gene TRBV19; D may match TRBD1 or TRBD2 (5 bases each). Deletions cut 6 bases from V and 0 bases from J, with 15 bases between. Germline V lookup: CDR1 LNHDA, CDR2 SQIVND (reference sequence). CDR3 length equals 16 residues. The CDR3 bases are TGTGCCAGTAGGATGGGGGTGTTAAGCTCCTACAATGAGCAGTTCTTC. This translates into CASRMGVLSSYNEQFF.

CDR3 in amino acids: CASSQGILTSNQETQYF. CDR3 nucleotides: TGCGCCAGCAGCCAGGGGATATTGACTAGCAACCAAGAGACCCAGTACTTC. The chain combines TRBV4-1 with TRBJ2-5; the match to TRBD2 covers 7 bases. Trimming removed 3 bases from V and 0 bases from J; junction bases left unmatched: 10. The germline V gene encodes CDR1 MGHRA and CDR2 YSYEKL. This CDR3 is built from 17 residues.

V gene TRBV6-2 or TRBV6-3 combines with J gene TRBJ1-5; a possible D gene is TRBD1 (5 bases). Germline V lookup: CDR1 MNHEY, CDR2 SVGEGT. V lost 0 bases to trimming and J lost 5 bases, with 29 bases between them. The length of the CDR3 is 21 residues. CDR3 residues: CASSYSSQGWGLLGTDQPQHF. CDR3 nucleotides: TGTGCCAGCAGTTACTCGAGTCAGGGTTGGGGTCTCCTCGGAACCGATCAGCCCCAGCATTTT.

The chain combines TRBV9 with TRBJ2-3; no clear D gene. Between the trimmed V and J ends, which lost 3 bases and 1 base, there was a span of 9 bases. This CDR3 contains 14 residues. CDR1 SGDLS and CDR2 YYNGEE come from the germline V gene. CDR3 sequence reads: CASSGPSGTDTQYF. In nucleotides, the CDR3 is TGTGCCAGCAGCGGGCCCAGTGGCACAGATACGCAGTATTTT.

The chain has TRBV27 and TRBJ1-5, with D uncertain. Per the germline V gene, CDR1 is MNHEY and CDR2 is SMNVEV (reference sequence). The CDR3 spans 14 residues. The V end lost 3 bases, the J end lost 6 bases, and 12 bases lay between the germline ends. The CDR3, as DNA: TGTGCCAGCAGTTTCACGGGGTTGAGTCAGCCCCAGCATTTT. Residues: CASSFTGLSQPQHF.

The table lists this clonotype with many counts. The chain recombines TRBV7-6 with TRBJ2-2; D is possibly TRBD1 (6 bases). This CDR3 has 15 amino acids. Germline CDR1 reads SGHVS; CDR2 reads FNYEAQ. V was clipped by 5 bases and J by 6 bases, with 16 bases between them. In nucleotides, the CDR3 is TGTGCCAGCAGCCCTGGTGGGACACTGCCCGGGGAGCTGTTTTTT. Its protein is CASSPGGTLPGELFF.